Listed below are T cell receptor beta chains from one sample, sequenced in a study of chemoradiotherapy in HPV16-positive cancers. Sequenced by immunoSEQ multiplex PCR; TCRdb stores in-frame clones only, minus some. Of fewer than 30,000 clones listed, approximately 90% were seen once; the top ten hold under 25%. The sample consisted of blood, taken from a patient who underwent chemoradiotherapy. The receptors were gathered from a human donor with HPV-associated anogenital cancer. Both conserved end residues are part of each CDR3. Fields, in order: J gene, D gene, clone size, V gene, CDR3 DNA, CDR3 protein. A D gene is named only where the DNA matches it firmly. Size is omitted from some rows. Given values are once, few, many or a class for expanded clones.

TRBJ1-1 - - TRBV7-9 TGTGCCAGCAGCTTAGGGCAGGGCGAGACTGAAGCTTTCTTT CASSLGQGETEAFF
TRBJ1-1 - - TRBV2 TGTGCCAGCGGAAATAGGGTTGGCACTGAAGCTTTCTTT CASGNRVGTEAFF
TRBJ2-3 TRBD2 few TRBV5-1 TGCGCCAGCAGTAGCGGGGAGTCTAGCGGCACAGATACGCAGTATTTT CASSSGESSGTDTQYF
TRBJ2-7 - - TRBV7-8 TGTGCCAGCAGCCCCATTGAAGGGACAATTCCCTACGAGCAGTACTTC CASSPIEGTIPYEQYF
TRBJ2-7 TRBD2 - TRBV28 TGTGCCAGCAGCGCACAACCGGGACTAGGGTCCTACGAGCAGTACTTC CASSAQPGLGSYEQYF
TRBJ1-6 - - TRBV9 TGTGCCAGCAGCGGTGGACAAATGAGCTCCTATAATTCACCCCTCCACTTT CASSGGQMSSYNSPLHF
TRBJ2-1 TRBD2 - TRBV7-2 TGTGCCAGCAGCCCTGAAGGGACTAGCGGGGGGAATGAGCAGTTCTTC CASSPEGTSGGNEQFF
TRBJ2-1 TRBD1 - TRBV28 TGTGCCAGCAGTTCAATGGACAGGGCCCCTAGGGATGAGCAGTTCTTC CASSSMDRAPRDEQFF
TRBJ1-6 - - TRBV9 TGTGCCAGCAGCGGCGGTAGCTCCTATAATTCACCCCTCCACTTT CASSGGSSYNSPLHF
TRBJ1-6 - - TRBV18 TGTGCCAGCTCACCACATCGGGCAGGCTTTAATTCACCCCTCCACTTT CASSPHRAGFNSPLHF
TRBJ2-1 TRBD2 - TRBV9 TGTGCCAGCAGCCCCGGGACTAGCGGGGGGCTCAATGAGCAGTTCTTC CASSPGTSGGLNEQFF
TRBJ1-2 TRBD1 - TRBV2 TGTGCCAGCAGTCGCAGGACAGGGGAGGGTTATGGCTACACCTTC CASSRRTGEGYGYTF
TRBJ1-1 - - TRBV6-1 TGTGCCAGCAGTGGTTCGGGGAACACTGAAGCTTTCTTT CASSGSGNTEAFF
TRBJ1-5 - - TRBV27 TGTGCCAGCAGTTCCCGCGGGGAGGAGCACAATCAGCCCCAGCATTTT CASSSRGEEHNQPQHF
TRBJ2-5 TRBD1 - TRBV6-1 TGTGCCAGCAGTGAAGCGCAAGGACAGGGTCAAGAGACCCAGTACTTC CASSEAQGQGQETQYF
TRBJ1-2 TRBD1 - TRBV27 TGTGCCAGCAGTTTATCCGGGCAGGGGGTGATTAACTATGGCTACACCTTC CASSLSGQGVINYGYTF
TRBJ2-3 - - TRBV7-6 TGTGCCAGCAGCTTAGAACAGGCGAACCTCGGCACAGATACGCAGTATTTT CASSLEQANLGTDTQYF
TRBJ2-7 - - TRBV28 TGTGCCAGCACTAGGGGAGCGCGCTACGAGCAGTACTTC CASTRGARYEQYF
TRBJ2-5 TRBD2 - TRBV19 TGTGCCAGTAGTATACTAGCGGGAGGTGAGACCCAGTACTTC CASSILAGGETQYF
TRBJ1-1 - - TRBV5-4 TGTGCCAGCAGCTTTCCAGGTTCCGAAGCTTTCTTT CASSFPGSEAFF
TRBJ1-4 - - TRBV4-3 TGCGCCAGCAGCCAAGTCATAGGTCCTAATGAAAAACTGTTTTTT CASSQVIGPNEKLFF
TRBJ2-7 - - TRBV7-8 TGTGCCAGCAGCCCCCGCAGCTACGAGCAGTACTTC CASSPRSYEQYF
TRBJ1-5 - - TRBV19 TGTGCCAGTAGTATAGATCTAGATCAGCCCCAGCATTTT CASSIDLDQPQHF
TRBJ2-7 TRBD2 - TRBV2 TGTGCCAGCAGTGAAGCGCTCGGACTAGCGGGGGGAGGTAACTACGAGCAGTACTTC CASSEALGLAGGGNYEQYF
TRBJ2-1 TRBD1 - TRBV6-6 TGTGCCAGCAGTCTGAGGACAGGTCGGAATGAGCAGTTCTTC CASSLRTGRNEQFF
TRBJ2-2 TRBD1 - TRBV6-5 TGTGCCAGCAGGCCCTCGACAGGGAGCACCGGGGAGCTGTTTTTT CASRPSTGSTGELFF
TRBJ2-1 - - TRBV19 TGTGCTTGCCGCCGGGGGTATGAGCAGTTCTTC CACRRGYEQFF
TRBJ2-3 TRBD1 - TRBV28 TGTGCCAGCAGTTCGCTGGACAGGAGGGATACGCAGTATTTT CASSSLDRRDTQYF
TRBJ1-6 TRBD1 - TRBV11-2 TGTGCCAGCAGCTCGTCAGGGGGCTCCTATAATTCACCCCTCCACTTT CASSSSGGSYNSPLHF
TRBJ1-1 TRBD1 - TRBV27 TGTGCCAGCAGGTCATCGCGGGGACAGGGAGCGGGCGAGAACACTGAAGCTTTCTTT CASRSSRGQGAGENTEAFF
TRBJ2-7 - - TRBV25-1 TGTGCCAGCAGTTCCCCGCAGATCTACGAGCAGTACTTC CASSSPQIYEQYF
TRBJ2-7 - - TRBV18 TGTGCCAGCTCACCCACCCCAGACTTCCACGAGCAGTACTTC CASSPTPDFHEQYF